This TCR beta chain comes out of a study of regulatory T cells in long-lasting Graves disease. In building TCR beta libraries, iRepertoire HTBI primers were used together with Arm-PCR of CDR3 regions. Original data processing: Overall, samples carried around 68 TRBV and 13 to 15 TRBJ segments. TCRdb reprocessed the multiplex PCR reads with MiXCR, giving one entry per CDR3 protein. Here the V and J calls rest on TCRdb's processing, not on the authors' analysis. The profile shows about 530,000 distinct CDR3 sequences, 15% to 20% of them singletons. CDR3 length equals 15 residues. Per germline, CDR1 LNHDA and CDR2 SQIVND (reference sequence). Trimming took 6 bases from V and 3 from J, leaving 12 bases between them. Specified time point: newly diagnosed GD, antithyroid drugs for less than 3 months. The TCR library was prepared using RNA isolated from PBMCs. This same sample was also part of a study on T cells in Graves' hyperthyroidism and ophthalmopathy. Per that paper: Ophthalmopathy was separated from stable hyperthyroidism by a 13 V-J model.

The receptor was derived from a woman aged 35-65 years with Graves disease. V usage is TRBV19 and J usage is TRBJ1-6; possible D gene TRBD1, 5 bases. Source: peripheral blood mononuclear cells (PBMCs), taken at new diagnosis, from a patient treated with antithyroid drugs. The CDR3 DNA sequence: TGTGCCAGTAGCAGTCCTCAGGGCTATAATTCACCCCTCCACTTT. Amino acids: CASSSPQGYNSPLHF.